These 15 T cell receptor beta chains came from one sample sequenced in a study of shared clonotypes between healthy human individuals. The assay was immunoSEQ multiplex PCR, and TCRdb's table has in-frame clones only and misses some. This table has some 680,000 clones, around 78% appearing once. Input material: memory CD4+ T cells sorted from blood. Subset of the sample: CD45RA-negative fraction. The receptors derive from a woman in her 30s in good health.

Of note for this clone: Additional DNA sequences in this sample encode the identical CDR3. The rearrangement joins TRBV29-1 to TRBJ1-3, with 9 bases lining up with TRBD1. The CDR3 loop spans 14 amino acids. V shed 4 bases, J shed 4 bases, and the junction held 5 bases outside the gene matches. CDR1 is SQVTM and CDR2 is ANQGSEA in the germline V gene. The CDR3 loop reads CSVAGQGPGNTIYF. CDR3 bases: TGCAGCGTTGCGGGACAGGGCCCGGGAAACACCATATATTTT. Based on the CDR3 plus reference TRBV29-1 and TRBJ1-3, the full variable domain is SAVISQKPSRDICQRGTSLTIQCQVDSQVTMMFWYRQQPGQSLTLIATANQGSEATYESGFVIDKFPISRPNLTFSTLTVSNMSPEDSSIYLCSVAGQGPGNTIYFGEGSWLTVV.

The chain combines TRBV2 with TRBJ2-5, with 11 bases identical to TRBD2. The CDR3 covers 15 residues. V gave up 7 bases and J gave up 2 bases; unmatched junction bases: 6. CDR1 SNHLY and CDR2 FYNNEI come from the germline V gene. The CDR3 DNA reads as TGTGCCAGCACATTAGCGGGAGGGTTTCAAGAGACCCAGTACTTC. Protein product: CASTLAGGFQETQYF. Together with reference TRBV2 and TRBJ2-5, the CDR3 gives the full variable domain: EPEVTQTPSHQVTQMGQEVILRCVPISNHLYFYWYRQILGQKVEFLVSFYNNEISEKSEIFDDQFSVERPDGSNFTLKIRSTKLEDSAMYFCASTLAGGFQETQYFGPGTRLLVL.

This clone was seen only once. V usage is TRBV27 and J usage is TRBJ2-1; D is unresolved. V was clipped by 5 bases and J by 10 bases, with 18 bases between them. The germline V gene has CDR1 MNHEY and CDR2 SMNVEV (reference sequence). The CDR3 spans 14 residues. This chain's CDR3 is CASSRNRDGTEQFF. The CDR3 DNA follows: TGTGCCAGCAGTCGCAACCGTGATGGAACCGAGCAGTTCTTC.

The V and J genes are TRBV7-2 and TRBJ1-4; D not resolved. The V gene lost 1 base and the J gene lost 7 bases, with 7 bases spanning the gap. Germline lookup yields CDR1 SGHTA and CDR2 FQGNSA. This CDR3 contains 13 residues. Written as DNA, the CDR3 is TGTGCCAGCAGCTTAGGCTTGCGTGAAAAACTGTTTTTT. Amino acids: CASSLGLREKLFF.

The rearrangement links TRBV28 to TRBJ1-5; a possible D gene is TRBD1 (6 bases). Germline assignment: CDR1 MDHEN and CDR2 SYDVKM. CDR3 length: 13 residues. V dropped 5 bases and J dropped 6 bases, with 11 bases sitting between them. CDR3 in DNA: TGTGCCAGCAGTCACGACAGGTTTCAGCCCCAGCATTTT. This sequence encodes CASSHDRFQPQHF.

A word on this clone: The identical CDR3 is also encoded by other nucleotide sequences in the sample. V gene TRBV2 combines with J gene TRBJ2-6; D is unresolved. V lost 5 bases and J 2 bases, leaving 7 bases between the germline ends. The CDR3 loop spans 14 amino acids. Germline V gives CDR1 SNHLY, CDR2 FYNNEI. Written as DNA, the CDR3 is TGTGCCAGCAGTTTGCGAACTGGGGCCAACGTCCTGACTTTC. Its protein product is CASSLRTGANVLTF.

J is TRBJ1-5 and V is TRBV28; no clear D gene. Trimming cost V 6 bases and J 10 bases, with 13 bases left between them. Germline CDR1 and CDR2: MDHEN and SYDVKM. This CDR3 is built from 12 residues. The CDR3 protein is CASSKQVGPQHF. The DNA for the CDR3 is TGTGCCAGCAGCAAACAAGTCGGACCCCAGCATTTT.

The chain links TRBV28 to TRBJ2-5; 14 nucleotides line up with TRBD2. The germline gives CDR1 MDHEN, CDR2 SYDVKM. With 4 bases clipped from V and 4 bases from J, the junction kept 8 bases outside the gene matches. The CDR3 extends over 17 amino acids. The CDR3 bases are TGTGCCAGCAGTTCCCCCCCCGGACTAGCGGGGGGAGAGACCCAGTACTTC. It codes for CASSSPPGLAGGETQYF.

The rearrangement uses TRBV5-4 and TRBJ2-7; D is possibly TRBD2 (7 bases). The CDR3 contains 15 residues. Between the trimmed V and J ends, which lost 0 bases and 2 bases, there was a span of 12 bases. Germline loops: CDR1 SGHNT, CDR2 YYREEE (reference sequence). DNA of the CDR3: TGTGCCAGCAGCTTGGACCTCGGGGGGCCCTACGAGCAGTACTTC. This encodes CASSLDLGGPYEQYF.

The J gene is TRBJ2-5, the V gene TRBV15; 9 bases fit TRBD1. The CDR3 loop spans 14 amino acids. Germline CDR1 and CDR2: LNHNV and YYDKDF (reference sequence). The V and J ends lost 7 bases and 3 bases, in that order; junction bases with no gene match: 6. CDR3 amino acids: CATNQQGAEETQYF. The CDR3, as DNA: TGTGCCACCAACCAACAGGGGGCAGAAGAGACCCAGTACTTC.

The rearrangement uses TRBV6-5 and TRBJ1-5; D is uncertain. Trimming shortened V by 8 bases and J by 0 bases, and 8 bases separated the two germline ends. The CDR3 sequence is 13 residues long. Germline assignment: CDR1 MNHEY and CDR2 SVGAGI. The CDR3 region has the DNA TGTGCCAGCCAGCGTTATAGCAATCAGCCCCAGCATTTT. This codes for CASQRYSNQPQHF.

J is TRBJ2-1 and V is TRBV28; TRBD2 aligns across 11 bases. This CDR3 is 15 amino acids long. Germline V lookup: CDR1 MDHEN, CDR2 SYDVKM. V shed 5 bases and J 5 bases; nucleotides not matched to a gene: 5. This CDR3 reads CASSETSGINNEQFF. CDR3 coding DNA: TGTGCCAGCAGTGAGACTAGCGGGATTAACAATGAGCAGTTCTTC.

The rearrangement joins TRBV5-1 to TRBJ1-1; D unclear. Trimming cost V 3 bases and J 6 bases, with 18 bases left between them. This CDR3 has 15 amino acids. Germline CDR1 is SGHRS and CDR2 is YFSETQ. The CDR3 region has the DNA TGCGCCAGCAGCTCAGATGGGATGTCTCGGGCTGAAGCTTTCTTT. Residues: CASSSDGMSRAEAFF.

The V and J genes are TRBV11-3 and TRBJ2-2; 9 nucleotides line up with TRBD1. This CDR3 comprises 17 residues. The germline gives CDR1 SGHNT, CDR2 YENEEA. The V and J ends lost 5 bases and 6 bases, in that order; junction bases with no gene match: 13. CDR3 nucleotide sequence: TGTGCCAGCAGCCCCCATCCTTGGGACAGGGAGGCCGGGGAGCTGTTTTTT. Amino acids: CASSPHPWDREAGELFF. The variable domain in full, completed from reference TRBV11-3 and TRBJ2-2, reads EAGVVQSPRYKIIEKKQPVAFWCNPISGHNTLYWYLQNLGQGPELLIRYENEEAVDDSQLPKDRFSAERLKGVDSTLKIQPAELGDSAVYLCASSPHPWDREAGELFFGEGSRLTVL.

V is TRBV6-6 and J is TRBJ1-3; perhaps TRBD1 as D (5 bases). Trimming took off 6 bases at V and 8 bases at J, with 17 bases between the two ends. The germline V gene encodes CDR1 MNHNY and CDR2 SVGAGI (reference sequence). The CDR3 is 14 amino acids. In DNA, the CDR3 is TGTGCCAGCAGCAGAGACAGAAGTGGGCACACCATATATTTT. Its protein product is CASSRDRSGHTIYF.